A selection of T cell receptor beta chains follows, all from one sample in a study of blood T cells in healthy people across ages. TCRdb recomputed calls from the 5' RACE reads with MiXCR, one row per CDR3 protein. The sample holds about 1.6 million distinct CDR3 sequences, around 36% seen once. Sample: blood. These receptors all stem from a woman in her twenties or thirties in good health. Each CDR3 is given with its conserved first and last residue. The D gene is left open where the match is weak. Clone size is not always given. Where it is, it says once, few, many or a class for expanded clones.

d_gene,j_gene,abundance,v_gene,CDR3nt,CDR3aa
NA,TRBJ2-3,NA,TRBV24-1,TGTGCCATCCAAGCCGAGCAGTATTTT,CAIQAEQYF
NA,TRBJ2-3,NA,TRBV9,TGTGCCAGCAGCGTAGGACTCACAGATACGCAGTATTTT,CASSVGLTDTQYF
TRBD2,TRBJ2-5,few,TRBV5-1,TGCGCCAGCAGCTTTAGCGGGAGAAGACAAGAGACCCAGTACTTC,CASSFSGRRQETQYF
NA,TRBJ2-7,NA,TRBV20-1,TGCAGCCCAGGAGAGTCACGGTCCTACGAGCAGTACTTC,CSPGESRSYEQYF
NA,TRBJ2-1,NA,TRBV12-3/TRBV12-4,TGTGCCAGCAGTGATGACTGGTCCAGGCAGTTCTTC,CASSDDWSRQFF
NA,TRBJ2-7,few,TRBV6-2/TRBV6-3,TGTGCCAGCAGTTTTGCGCGGAGGAGGGACGAGCAGTACTTC,CASSFARRRDEQYF
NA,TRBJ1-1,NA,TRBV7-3,TGTGCCAGCAGCTTAGGTCTGGGAATAGGCGAAGCTTTCTTT,CASSLGLGIGEAFF
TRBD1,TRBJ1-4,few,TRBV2,TGTGCCAGCAGGCAACAGGGGCAGAATGAAAAACTGTTTTTT,CASRQQGQNEKLFF
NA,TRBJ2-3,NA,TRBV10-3,TGTGCCATCAGTGAGTCGAGTCGGACAAAGAGCAAGGATACGCAGTATTTT,CAISESSRTKSKDTQYF
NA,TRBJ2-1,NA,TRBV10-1,TGCGCCAGCAGTGAGAGACGGACAGTTGAGCAGTTCTTC,CASSERRTVEQFF
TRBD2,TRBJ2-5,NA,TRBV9,TGTGCCAGCAGCGGGAGGCGGGGGGTACTCGGGGAGACCCAGTACTTC,CASSGRRGVLGETQYF
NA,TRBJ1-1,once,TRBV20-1,TGCAGTGCTAGAGGTCTCATAGGGCCTTACATGAACACTGAAGCTTTCTTT,CSARGLIGPYMNTEAFF
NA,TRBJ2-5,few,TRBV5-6,TGTGCCAGCAGACTGACAGGAGGAGAGACCCAGTACTTC,CASRLTGGETQYF
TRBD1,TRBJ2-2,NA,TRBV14,TGTGCCAGCAGCCAACAGGGGGTGAACACCGGGGAGCTGTTTTTT,CASSQQGVNTGELFF
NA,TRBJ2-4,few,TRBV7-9,TGTGCCAGCAGCTCCCGCCATACGGAGCAGTACTTC,CASSSRHTEQYF
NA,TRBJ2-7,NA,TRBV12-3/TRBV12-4,TGTGCCGGCAGTTTTGAGGCGGGGCCCATCTACGAGCAGTACTTC,CAGSFEAGPIYEQYF
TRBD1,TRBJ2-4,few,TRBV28,TGTGCCAGCAGTTTCGTTGGACAGGGAAAAAACATTCAGTACTTC,CASSFVGQGKNIQYF
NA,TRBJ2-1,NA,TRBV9,TGTGCCAGCAGCGTCACGGGACTCGCCAGCAATGAGCAGTTCTTC,CASSVTGLASNEQFF
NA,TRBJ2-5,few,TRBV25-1,TGTGCCAGCAGTGAATATCCCGCGACTGGGGTGACCGTTGGGCAGTACTTC,CASSEYPATGVTVGQYF
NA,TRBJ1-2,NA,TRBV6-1,TGTGCCAGCAGTGAGAAATCAGAGGGACGAAGCTATGGCTACACCTTC,CASSEKSEGRSYGYTF
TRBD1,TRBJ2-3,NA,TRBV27,TGTGCCAGCAGCAGGAGGGGACAGGGTCACAGCCGGGGCACAGATACGCAGTATTTT,CASSRRGQGHSRGTDTQYF
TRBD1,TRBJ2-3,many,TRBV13,TGTGCCAGCAGCTTAGATGTACAGGGGGCCACAGATACGCAGTATTTT,CASSLDVQGATDTQYF
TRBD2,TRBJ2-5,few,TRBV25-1,TGTGCCAGCGGAGTAGGGCTAGCGGGGGGGGAGACCCAGTACTTC,CASGVGLAGGETQYF
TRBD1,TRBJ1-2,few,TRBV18,TGTGCCAGCTCACCACGGGACGGGACAGTCTATGGCTACACCTTC,CASSPRDGTVYGYTF
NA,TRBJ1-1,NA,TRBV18,TGTGCCAGCTCACGGATCGGGGCCGGCGGGGTGAACACTGAAGCTTTCTTT,CASSRIGAGGVNTEAFF
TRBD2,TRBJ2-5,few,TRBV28,TGTGCCAGCGGACTGGGACTAGCGGGAGACAACCAGTACCAAGAGACCCAGTACTTC,CASGLGLAGDNQYQETQYF
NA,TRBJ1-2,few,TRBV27,TGTGCCAGCAAGGGAGGGATGCTCGAGGGAAACTATGGCTACACCTTC,CASKGGMLEGNYGYTF
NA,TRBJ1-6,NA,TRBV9,TGTGCCAGCAGCGTTTCGGGGAGCTCCTATAATTCACCCCTCCACTTT,CASSVSGSSYNSPLHF
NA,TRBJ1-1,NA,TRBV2,TGTGCCAGCATAAGGGGTCGCACTGAAGCTTTCTTT,CASIRGRTEAFF
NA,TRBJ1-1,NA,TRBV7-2,TGTGCCAGCAGCTTAGATCCTGCTAGAACAACTGAAGCTTTCTTT,CASSLDPARTTEAFF
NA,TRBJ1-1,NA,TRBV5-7,TGTGCCAGCCAGTCAGGGCCTGAAGCTTTCTTT,CASQSGPEAFF
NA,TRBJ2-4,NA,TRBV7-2,TGTGCCAGCAGCTCCTCTAGCGAAATAGCCAAAAACATTCAGTACTTC,CASSSSSEIAKNIQYF
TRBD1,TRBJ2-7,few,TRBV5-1,TGCGCCAGCAGCCGACAGGGAGTAGGCTACGAGCAGTACTTC,CASSRQGVGYEQYF
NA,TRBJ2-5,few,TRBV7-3,TGTGCCAGCAGCCGGGTTCACAGGGAGACCCAGTACTTC,CASSRVHRETQYF
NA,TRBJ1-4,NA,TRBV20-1,TGCAGTGCTAGTAAGGGCGGTTCAACTAATGAAAGACTGTTTTTT,CSASKGGSTNERLFF
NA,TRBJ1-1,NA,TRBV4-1,TGCGCCAGCAGCCAACCGGACAGAAATGAAGCTTTCTTT,CASSQPDRNEAFF
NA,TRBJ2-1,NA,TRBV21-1,TGTGCCAGCAGCACCCACGCCGGACAGCCTAGACCGTACAATGAGCAGTTCTTC,CASSTHAGQPRPYNEQFF
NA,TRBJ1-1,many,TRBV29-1,TGCAGCGTTAAGGGGTGGGCGACCACTGAAGCTTTCTTT,CSVKGWATTEAFF
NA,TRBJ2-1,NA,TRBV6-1,TGTGCCAGCAGTGACCTAGGAGGTTCCTACAATGAGCAGTTCTTC,CASSDLGGSYNEQFF
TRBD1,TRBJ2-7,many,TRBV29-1,TGCAGCGCTCGGACAGGGCCCTACGAGCAGTACTTC,CSARTGPYEQYF
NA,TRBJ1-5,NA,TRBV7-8,TGTGCCAGCAGCTTAGGTCTTGCCAGGGAATTATATCGCAATCAGCCCCAGCATTTT,CASSLGLARELYRNQPQHF
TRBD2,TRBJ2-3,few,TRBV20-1,TGCAGTGCTAGGCACCTAGCGGGGCCCCCGGATACGCAGTATTTT,CSARHLAGPPDTQYF
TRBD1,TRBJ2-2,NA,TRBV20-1,TGCAGTGCTACCGGACAGGGGTTGCGGGGCCTCACCGGGGAGCTGTTTTTT,CSATGQGLRGLTGELFF
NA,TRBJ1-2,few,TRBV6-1,TGTGCCAGCAGGGGACCGGGAGATCGGGGCTACACCTTC,CASRGPGDRGYTF
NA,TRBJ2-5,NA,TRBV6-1,TGTGCCAGCAGTGAAAAAAGGCAGGGAAAAGAGACCCGGTACTTC,CASSEKRQGKETRYF
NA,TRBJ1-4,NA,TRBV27,TGTGCCAGCAGTTGGACAGCTGCAACTAATGAAAAACCGTTTTTT,CASSWTAATNEKPFF
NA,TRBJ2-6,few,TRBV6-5,TGTGCCAGCGGTTACTCAACGAGGGGGGGAAGCTCTGGGGCCAACGTCCTGACTTTC,CASGYSTRGGSSGANVLTF
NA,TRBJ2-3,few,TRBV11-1,TGTGCCAGCAGCTTCGGGGTTAGCACAGATACGCAGTATTTT,CASSFGVSTDTQYF
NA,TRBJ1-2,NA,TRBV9,TGTGCCAGCAGCGTAGCTGGCGGAGACGGCTACACCTTC,CASSVAGGDGYTF
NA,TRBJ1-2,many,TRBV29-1,TGCAGCGTTGAACACAGACTTGGCTACACCTTC,CSVEHRLGYTF
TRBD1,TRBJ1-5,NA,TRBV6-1,TGTGCCAGCAGTGATGGGGACAGGAGGTATAGGGGCAATCAGCCCCAGCATTTT,CASSDGDRRYRGNQPQHF
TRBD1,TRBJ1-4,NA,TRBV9,TGTGCCAGCAGCGAGGGACAGGCCAGAGGAGAAAAACTGTTTTTT,CASSEGQARGEKLFF